Listed below are T cell receptor beta chains from one sample, sequenced in a study of blood T cell repertoires in COVID-19. Libraries were prepared by immunoSEQ multiplex PCR; TCRdb keeps only in-frame clonotypes and omits some of them. Among some 200,000 clones listed, more than 75% were seen once. Sequencing was done on a sample of PBMCs or T cells enriched from blood (not recorded which). These receptors all stem from a man aged 30 to 45 in a cohort exposed to, infected with or recovered from COVID-19 (not recorded which). CDR3s include the opening cysteine and the closing phenylalanine or tryptophan. A D gene is named only where the DNA matches it firmly. Where a row states a size, it is once, few, many or the class of an expanded clone; other rows omit it.

J | size | D | V | CDR3 | DNA
TRBJ1-2 | NA | NA | TRBV7-9 | CASSPGGLSNYGYTF | TGTGCCAGCAGCCCGGGAGGGCTTTCTAACTATGGCTACACCTTC
TRBJ2-2 | NA | TRBD1 | TRBV9 | CASSVADRGLDTGELFF | TGTGCCAGCAGCGTAGCGGACAGGGGGCTCGACACCGGGGAGCTGTTTTTT
TRBJ1-1 | NA | NA | TRBV7-9 | CAGAPPAASMNTEAFF | TGTGCCGGGGCTCCTCCGGCAGCCTCTATGAACACTGAAGCTTTCTTT
TRBJ2-1 | NA | TRBD2 | TRBV5-1 | CASSLDGGRMVNEQFF | TGCGCCAGCAGCTTGGATGGCGGGAGGATGGTTAATGAGCAGTTCTTC
TRBJ2-3 | NA | NA | TRBV4-3 | CASSQDRLAGADTQYF | TGCGCCAGCAGCCAAGATAGGTTAGCAGGGGCAGATACGCAGTATTTT
TRBJ1-3 | NA | NA | TRBV5-1 | CASSLSSGFSSGNTIYF | TGCGCCAGCAGCTTGTCGTCGGGGTTCAGCAGTGGAAACACCATATATTTT
TRBJ2-6 | NA | NA | TRBV15 | CATSRPPGFSGANVLTF | TGTGCCACCAGCAGGCCCCCCGGGTTCTCTGGGGCCAACGTCCTGACTTTC
TRBJ2-1 | NA | TRBD1 | TRBV27 | CASSLRGLNRGTYNEQFF | TGTGCCAGCAGTTTACGTGGATTGAACAGGGGGACCTACAATGAGCAGTTCTTC
TRBJ1-5 | NA | NA | TRBV7-8 | CASSQTGKLGNQPQHF | TGTGCCAGCAGCCAAACAGGAAAACTGGGCAATCAGCCCCAGCATTTT
TRBJ2-7 | NA | TRBD2 | TRBV3-1/TRBV3-2 | CASSQGLTSGIPPHEQYF | TGTGCCAGCAGCCAAGGGTTGACTAGCGGGATACCGCCACACGAGCAGTACTTC
TRBJ2-5 | NA | TRBD2 | TRBV28 | CASRGLAGGYQETQYF | TGTGCCAGCAGAGGACTAGCGGGAGGGTACCAAGAGACCCAGTACTTC
TRBJ1-4 | once | NA | TRBV19 | CASSGTFNEKLFF | TGTGCCAGTTCCGGGACATTTAATGAAAAACTGTTTTTT
TRBJ2-3 | NA | TRBD2 | TRBV27 | CASSFGTSGLAQYF | TGTGCCAGCAGTTTCGGGACTAGCGGTTTGGCGCAGTATTTT
TRBJ2-7 | NA | NA | TRBV4-2 | CASSQDPAGSTYEQYF | TGTGCCAGCAGCCAAGATCCCGCGGGTTCTACCTACGAGCAGTACTTC
TRBJ2-3 | NA | NA | TRBV5-1 | CASSLDRVIADTQYF | TGCGCCAGCAGCTTGGACAGGGTCATAGCAGATACGCAGTATTTT
TRBJ1-1 | once | TRBD1 | TRBV29-1 | CSVTTLGQAILNTEAFF | TGCAGCGTTACAACGTTAGGACAGGCGATCCTGAACACTGAAGCTTTCTTT